The 18 T cell receptor beta chains below all came from one sample that was sequenced in a study of CXCR3-negative and CXCR3-positive naive CD8 T cells. UMI-labeled 5' RACE TRB cDNA libraries were prepared from the cells. Using the 5' RACE reads, TCRdb records one entry per CDR3 protein without DNA. The listing records about 24,000 distinct CDR3 sequences. The sequenced sample was naive CXCR3- CD8+ T cells from blood. Subset in this sample: CD45RO-CCR7+CD27+CD95- naive CD8+ T cells lacking CXCR3 (TNR3-). These receptors came from a human donor in good health. Some clones in this sample may be carry-over from other donors' samples.

This chain connects TRBV29-1 to TRBJ2-3; as DNA is missing, the TRBD1 call by TCRdb cannot be tested. The CDR3 spans 13 residues. Germline loops: CDR1 SQVTM, CDR2 ANQGSEA. The CDR3 protein is CSVENRGTDTQYF.

This chain connects TRBV6-2 or TRBV6-3 to TRBJ2-7. Germline CDR1 is MNHEY and CDR2 is SVGEGT. The CDR3 is 13 residues long. The CDR3 spells CASSYSWGSEQYF.

The chain has TRBV11-3 and TRBJ2-7. The CDR3 totals 14 residues. Germline V lookup: CDR1 SGHNT, CDR2 YENEEA. CDR3 region: CASSATDSPYEQYF.

The chain has TRBV18 and TRBJ2-5; TCRdb gives TRBD2 as the D gene, but with no DNA this cannot be confirmed. Germline values: CDR1 KGHSH, CDR2 LQKENI. The CDR3 sequence is 16 residues long. The CDR3 region is CASSLGTSGTQETQYF.

The chain joins TRBV4-3 to TRBJ2-2; TCRdb indicates TRBD1, and absent DNA this call remains unverified. The CDR3 runs to 16 residues. Per germline, CDR1 LGHNA and CDR2 YSLEER. CDR3 in amino acids: CASSPSTAGFAGELFF.

The chain carries TRBV29-1 and TRBJ2-2; the D call of TRBD1 rests on TCRdb alone, since no DNA is present to check it. CDR1 and CDR2 from the germline V gene are SQVTM and ANQGSEA. The CDR3 extends over 12 amino acids. This CDR3 is CSVEQGTGELFF.

J is TRBJ2-7 and V is TRBV25-1; TCRdb indicates TRBD1, and absent DNA this call remains unverified. Germline assignment: CDR1 MGHDK and CDR2 SYGVNS. The CDR3 has 14 residues. The CDR3 is CASSDGTDFYEQYF.

This chain uses TRBV2 with TRBJ2-3. CDR1 is SNHLY and CDR2 is FYNNEI in the germline V gene. The CDR3 is made up of 13 amino acids. The CDR3 region is CAFLAGGEDTQYF.

This chain uses TRBV4-3 with TRBJ2-3; there is no DNA to check the TCRdb D call of TRBD1. This CDR3 has 14 amino acids. CDR1 LGHNA and CDR2 YSLEER come from the germline V gene. CDR3 residues: CASSPGTLGDTQCF.

This rearrangement joins TRBV12-3 or TRBV12-4 to TRBJ1-1. The CDR3 totals 12 residues. CDR3 sequence: CASREGGTEAFF.

This chain connects TRBV29-1 to TRBJ2-3; TCRdb's D call, TRBD1, is unchecked because there is no DNA. Germline V lookup: CDR1 SQVTM, CDR2 ANQGSEA. This CDR3 spans 13 amino acids. This CDR3 reads CSVGGQGADTQYF.

This clonotype registers medium-sized by frequency. The rearrangement uses TRBV7-3 and TRBJ2-3; TCRdb selects TRBD2, and the lack of DNA leaves this call unchecked. The CDR3 sequence is 17 residues long. Per the germline V gene, CDR1 is SGHTA and CDR2 is FQGTGA. The CDR3: CASSPDLGLADTDTQYF.

The chain has TRBV24-1 and TRBJ1-6; without DNA, the TCRdb call of TRBD1 cannot be checked. The CDR3 totals 16 residues. CDR1 and CDR2 (germline): KGHDR, SFDVKD. The CDR3 loop is CATSEDNQGDNSPLHF.

CDR3 sequence reads: CASSLTTGGSNEQFF. The rearrangement uses TRBV7-2 and TRBJ2-1; absent DNA, TCRdb's TRBD1 call cannot be checked. The germline V gene encodes CDR1 SGHTA and CDR2 FQGNSA. The CDR3 is made up of 15 amino acids.

The gene calls are TRBV29-1 and TRBJ2-5; the TCRdb D gene call, TRBD2, has no DNA to confirm it. Germline V lookup: CDR1 SQVTM, CDR2 ANQGSEA. The CDR3 has 16 amino acids. The CDR3 is CSVEDRSGRSEETQYF.

The chain uses TRBV29-1 and TRBJ1-1; the D call from TCRdb, TRBD1, cannot be confirmed without DNA. CDR1 and CDR2 (germline): SQVTM, ANQGSEA. The CDR3 length is 14 residues. The CDR3 here is CSVEKGGRGTGAFF.

The V gene is TRBV14, the J gene TRBJ2-1; the TRBD1 assignment by TCRdb is unverifiable without DNA. In germline, CDR1 is SGHDN, CDR2 FVKESK. The CDR3 contains 17 residues. The CDR3: CASSQVGFGQGANEQFF.

The CDR3 loop reads CASSPSRGAGTGELFF. V gene TRBV18 combines with J gene TRBJ2-2; TCRdb outputs TRBD1, but without DNA this stays unchecked. The CDR3 has 16 amino acids. Germline-derived CDR1 and CDR2 are KGHSH and LQKENI. The complete variable domain, with remaining parts taken from reference TRBV18 and TRBJ2-2, reads NAGVMQNPRHLVRRRGQEARLRCSPMKGHSHVYWYRQLPEEGLKFMVYLQKENIIDESGMPKERFSAEFPKEGPSILRIQQVVRGDSAAYFCASSPSRGAGTGELFFGEGSRLTVL.